Listed below are T cell receptor beta chains from one sample, sequenced in a study of shared clonotypes between healthy human individuals. Here immunoSEQ multiplex PCR was the method, and the copy in TCRdb shows in-frame clones only, minus some. The sample carries some 2.1 million clones, 85% to 95% recorded once. Material for sequencing was naive CD4+ T cells sorted from blood. These receptors were taken from a man aged 18 to 29 in good health. The conserved cysteine and the conserved F or W are not part of the CDR3 here. Clone size is shown for a subset of rows, as once, few, many or a class of expanded clone.

abundance: -
len: 13
v_gene: TRBV5-4
CDR3aa: ASSSPRDGNTEAF

abundance: -
len: 13
v_gene: TRBV19
CDR3aa: ASRTTDLAKNIQY

abundance: -
len: 12
v_gene: TRBV18
CDR3aa: ASSHGTESSPLH

abundance: -
len: 13
v_gene: TRBV19
CDR3aa: ASSPGTGHTYEQY

abundance: few
len: 14
v_gene: TRBV11-2
CDR3aa: ASSLERGGLLYEQY

abundance: -
len: 13
v_gene: TRBV7-7
CDR3aa: ASSRAQGENYEQY

abundance: -
len: 12
v_gene: TRBV6-5
CDR3aa: ASRRGVWNTEAF

abundance: -
len: 14
v_gene: TRBV5-6
CDR3aa: ASNKRQVKRIYEQY

abundance: -
len: 14
v_gene: TRBV9
CDR3aa: ASSVSSGTGTTEAF

abundance: -
len: 12
v_gene: TRBV29-1
CDR3aa: SVEDSNLDTEAF

abundance: -
len: 14
v_gene: TRBV30
CDR3aa: AWSVPGLLSNQPQH

abundance: -
len: 12
v_gene: TRBV5-4
CDR3aa: ASSPDRVGTEAF

abundance: -
len: 13
v_gene: TRBV11-2
CDR3aa: ASSLDLAGAHEQY

abundance: -
len: 8
v_gene: TRBV20-1
CDR3aa: SARDVSAF

abundance: -
len: 12
v_gene: TRBV5-8
CDR3aa: ASSFTQGNSPLH

abundance: -
len: 12
v_gene: TRBV6-6
CDR3aa: ASSYGERSYEQY

abundance: -
len: 12
v_gene: TRBV5-1
CDR3aa: ASSFGPSGQPQH

abundance: -
len: 13
v_gene: TRBV5-1
CDR3aa: ASSLGQLLSYEQY

abundance: few
len: 13
v_gene: TRBV6-5
CDR3aa: ASRPTGYSNQPQH

abundance: -
len: 14
v_gene: TRBV7-2
CDR3aa: ASSLELAGVSYEQY

abundance: -
len: 11
v_gene: TRBV5-6
CDR3aa: ASSFSGAPPLH

abundance: -
len: 13
v_gene: TRBV30
CDR3aa: AWSVGSGGAYEQY

abundance: -
len: 11
v_gene: TRBV6-1
CDR3aa: ASSRSEISPLH

abundance: -
len: 13
v_gene: TRBV5-6
CDR3aa: ASSPFSVDSYEQY

abundance: once
len: 12
v_gene: TRBV15
CDR3aa: ATSWGQGNTEAF

abundance: many
len: 10
v_gene: TRBV30
CDR3aa: AWSSTGRELF

abundance: -
len: 11
v_gene: TRBV11-1
CDR3aa: ASSLNLNTEAF

abundance: -
len: 11
v_gene: TRBV11-2
CDR3aa: ASSPGQGIEQF

abundance: -
len: 10
v_gene: TRBV6-1
CDR3aa: ASSEGRYEQY

abundance: -
len: 11
v_gene: TRBV7-8
CDR3aa: ASSFSGAEKLF

abundance: -
len: 10
v_gene: TRBV15
CDR3aa: ATSRTGPEAF

abundance: -
len: 11
v_gene: TRBV11-2
CDR3aa: ASSSLVLYEQY